This T cell receptor beta chain originates from a study of blood T cell repertoires in COVID-19. Study details: The origin of the acute and convalescent COVID-19 samples was the United States, Italy and Spain. The analysed material was cDNA or gDNA that came from T cells, B-cell-depleted T cells, or PBMCs.

Germline V gene data show CDR1 as LNHDA and CDR2 as SQIVND (reference sequence). The junction had 1 base not matched to a gene; V was cut back by 4 bases and J by 3 bases. This CDR3 is built from 13 residues. This clone was detected only a few times. This CDR3 is also generated by other DNA sequences in the sample. In the original processing: Reference gene primer amplification yielded estimated nucleated cell counts. TCRdb's copy holds only in-frame clones and misses some; the assay was immunoSEQ multiplex PCR. V and J calls and clone size are those listed in that table; D and trimming were worked out from the DNA. The profile shows 65,000 to 85,000 clones, around four fifths of them singletons.

The sequence derives from a man in his forties or fifties with active COVID-19. The genes are TRBV19 and TRBJ2-7, with 9 bases that match TRBD1. The source material was peripheral blood. The CDR3, as DNA: TGTGCCAGTAGTACGGACAGGGGCTACGAGCAGTACTTC. Residues: CASSTDRGYEQYF.